This passage covers 24 T cell receptor beta chains from one sample sequenced in a study of OX40 agonist ivuxolimab in advanced cancers. The assay was immunoSEQ multiplex PCR, and TCRdb's table has in-frame clones only and misses some. Of more than 45,000 clones detected, more than 85% appear once; the ten largest clones hold about 11%. The sample consisted of CD4+ or CD8+ T cells sorted from blood, taken in a trial of the OX40 agonist ivuxolimab. The receptors were sampled from an adult with an advanced solid tumor such as melanoma, head and neck, liver or kidney cancer.

The chain recombines TRBV14 with TRBJ1-1, with no clear D. V gave up 0 bases and J gave up 1 base, with 3 bases separating them. From germline, CDR1 is SGHDN and CDR2 FVKESK. The CDR3 has 13 amino acids. The CDR3 region is CASSQDRNTEAFF. In nucleotides, the CDR3 is TGTGCCAGCAGCCAAGACAGGAACACTGAAGCTTTCTTT.

The chain is built from TRBV9 and TRBJ1-5; D gene unclear. CDR1 and CDR2 (germline): SGDLS, YYNGEE. V was shortened by 0 bases and J by 4 bases, with 8 bases between the two germline ends. There are 14 residues in the CDR3. The CDR3 loop is CASSVEGLNQPQHF. CDR3 DNA: TGTGCCAGCAGCGTAGAGGGTCTTAATCAGCCCCAGCATTTT.

The chain carries TRBV7-9 and TRBJ1-1, with D tentatively TRBD1 (5 bases). The V gene's germline CDR1 is SEHNR and CDR2 FQNEAQ (reference sequence). Trimming pared 5 bases from V and 1 base from J, leaving 20 bases between. The CDR3 has 17 residues. The CDR3 reads CASSDASARGGNTEAFF. In nucleotides, the CDR3 is TGTGCCAGCAGCGACGCATCCGCGAGGGGCGGGAACACTGAAGCTTTCTTT.

This chain joins TRBV7-6 and TRBJ2-2; 9 bases align to TRBD1. The CDR3 consists of 15 residues. With 1 base clipped from V and 5 bases from J, the junction kept 2 bases outside the gene matches. Germline V lookup: CDR1 SGHVS, CDR2 FNYEAQ. CDR3 sequence reads: CASSLGTGATGELFF. CDR3 coding DNA: TGTGCCAGCAGCTTAGGGACAGGGGCAACCGGGGAGCTGTTTTTT.

The table lists this clone with a count of one. This chain joins TRBV5-1 and TRBJ2-3; 13 bases align to TRBD2. Germline V gene sequence: CDR1 SGHRS, CDR2 YFSETQ. The length of the CDR3 is 17 residues. V lost 0 bases and J lost 5; bases outside the gene matches: 6. CDR3 amino acids: CASSLAGLAGAIDTQYF. As DNA, the CDR3 is TGCGCCAGCAGCTTGGCCGGACTAGCGGGGGCGATAGATACGCAGTATTTT.

The chain recombines TRBV28 with TRBJ1-3; TRBD1 agrees at 7 bases. The germline V gene has CDR1 MDHEN and CDR2 SYDVKM. This CDR3 is built from 15 residues. V shed 6 bases, J shed 5 bases, and the junction held 10 bases outside the gene matches. CDR3 sequence: CASSITGDSRNTIYF. In DNA, the CDR3 is TGTGCCAGCAGCATTACAGGGGACAGTAGAAACACCATATATTTT.

This clone was seen a single time. V usage is TRBV10-3 and J usage is TRBJ2-5; 8 nucleotides agree with TRBD1. The germline CDR1 and CDR2 sequences are ENHRY and SYGVKD. V dropped 5 bases and J dropped 5; count of bases not matched to a gene: 4. This CDR3 has 13 residues. CDR3 loop: CAISRTGTETQYF. The CDR3 DNA reads as TGTGCCATCAGTCGGACAGGGACGGAGACCCAGTACTTC.

This chain uses TRBV28 with TRBJ2-1, with TRBD1 matching over 10 bases. CDR1 is MDHEN and CDR2 is SYDVKM in the germline V gene. V lost 0 bases and J lost 6; bases outside the gene matches: 14. The CDR3 is 19 residues long. The CDR3 DNA reads TGTGCCAGCAGTTTATGGGACAGGGGGATGAGGTATACGGGCAATGAGCAGTTCTTC. Translating gives CASSLWDRGMRYTGNEQFF.

The rearrangement links TRBV9 to TRBJ1-1; D gene ambiguous. Trimming removed 2 bases from V and 6 bases from J, with 17 bases in between. This CDR3 comprises 15 residues. Germline assignment: CDR1 SGDLS and CDR2 YYNGEE. This CDR3 reads CASSVFRGFGAEAFF. In nucleotides, the CDR3 is TGTGCCAGCAGCGTTTTTCGCGGGTTTGGAGCTGAAGCTTTCTTT.

V usage is TRBV4-1 and J usage is TRBJ1-1; a possible D gene is TRBD1 (6 bases). Per the germline V gene, CDR1 is MGHRA and CDR2 is YSYEKL. V gave up 5 bases and J gave up 1 base, with 14 bases separating them. The CDR3 has 15 residues. This CDR3 is CASSSIDRTNTEAFF. CDR3 sequence (DNA): TGCGCCAGCAGCTCAATCGACAGGACGAACACTGAAGCTTTCTTT.

The rearrangement uses TRBV7-2 and TRBJ1-5; tentative D call: TRBD1 (5 bases). Germline V gene sequence: CDR1 SGHTA, CDR2 FQGNSA. The CDR3 runs to 15 residues. V gave up 3 bases and J gave up 3 bases, with 12 bases separating them. The CDR3 loop reads CASSLGGRHNQPQHF. CDR3 nucleotide sequence: TGTGCCAGCAGCTTGGGGGGGAGACACAATCAGCCCCAGCATTTT.

There are a few counts of this clone. The V gene is TRBV2, the J gene TRBJ2-1, with 9 nucleotides matching TRBD2. The CDR3 is made up of 16 amino acids. The J segment lost 4 bases and the V segment lost 6 bases, leaving 10 bases of the junction unmatched. Germline CDR1 and CDR2: SNHLY and FYNNEI. CDR3 region: CASSDPLAGYYNEQFF. The CDR3 region has the DNA TGTGCCAGCAGCGACCCTCTAGCGGGGTATTACAATGAGCAGTTCTTC.

This rearrangement joins TRBV29-1 to TRBJ1-2, with a weak D call TRBD1 (5 bases). Germline values: CDR1 SQVTM, CDR2 ANQGSEA. The length of the CDR3 is 14 residues. With 3 bases removed from V and 4 bases from J, the gap between germline ends came to 15 bases. CDR3 sequence reads: CSVEEAGGSYGYTF. CDR3 coding DNA: TGCAGCGTTGAGGAGGCTGGGGGAAGCTATGGCTACACCTTC.

The chain joins TRBV4-1 to TRBJ1-1; D is ambiguous. CDR3 length equals 16 residues. Germline-derived CDR1 and CDR2 are MGHRA and YSYEKL. Trimming took 0 bases from V and 1 from J, leaving 12 bases between them. In DNA, the CDR3 is TGCGCCAGCAGCCAAGATGGGGAGGTGCGGAACACTGAAGCTTTCTTT. Encoded protein: CASSQDGEVRNTEAFF.

Only a few counts were recorded for this clone. The rearrangement links TRBV25-1 to TRBJ1-1; D not certain. V was clipped by 8 bases and J by 4 bases, with 8 bases between them. CDR3 size: 11 residues. Germline CDR1 is MGHDK and CDR2 is SYGVNS. This CDR3 reads CASRLGTEAFF. The DNA of the CDR3 is TGTGCCAGCCGGTTGGGCACTGAAGCTTTCTTT.

The rearrangement joins TRBV6-5 to TRBJ2-7, with 7 bases fitting TRBD1. Germline V CDR1 and CDR2: MNHEY, SVGAGI. The ends lost 2 bases at V and 4 bases at J; junction bases unmatched: 5. The CDR3 runs 14 residues. The CDR3: CASSYRDREYEQYF. The CDR3 coding sequence is TGTGCCAGCAGTTACCGGGACAGAGAGTACGAGCAGTACTTC.

CDR3 sequence: CATSRDLPASPGDTQYF. The CDR3 DNA is TGTGCCACCAGCAGAGATCTCCCGGCTTCGCCCGGAGATACGCAGTATTTT. The V call is TRBV15, the J call TRBJ2-3; D is unresolved. This CDR3 has 17 amino acids. Trimming stripped 0 bases from V and 5 bases from J, with 18 bases between. From germline, CDR1 is LNHNV and CDR2 YYDKDF (reference sequence).

Only one count was recorded for this clone. The gene calls are TRBV9 and TRBJ2-2; D is possibly TRBD1 (6 bases). V gave up 5 bases and J gave up 2 bases, with 16 bases separating them. Germline CDR1 and CDR2: SGDLS and YYNGEE. The CDR3 is 16 residues long. Here the CDR3 DNA reads TGTGCCAGCAGTCCCTTGGGGACACTAAACACCGGGGAGCTGTTTTTT. Protein: CASSPLGTLNTGELFF.

The V gene is TRBV9, the J gene TRBJ2-7; 7 bases are a match to TRBD1. V lost 0 bases, J lost 6 bases, and 6 bases stayed unmatched. Looked up from germline, CDR1 is SGDLS and CDR2 is YYNGEE. This CDR3 is 14 amino acids long. The CDR3 sequence is CASSVETGFTEQYF. The DNA of the CDR3 is TGTGCCAGCAGCGTAGAGACAGGGTTCACCGAGCAGTACTTC.

This chain uses TRBV5-1 with TRBJ1-6; no clear D gene. The V end lost 1 base, the J end lost 5 bases, and 16 bases lay between the germline ends. The length of the CDR3 is 17 residues. Germline CDR1 reads SGHRS; CDR2 reads YFSETQ. The CDR3 DNA reads as TGCGCCAGCAGCTTGTACGAAAGAGGAAGACATAATTCACCCCTCCACTTT. As protein: CASSLYERGRHNSPLHF.

This chain links TRBV20-1 with TRBJ2-7, with 7 bases identical to TRBD1. The germline V gene has CDR1 DFQATT and CDR2 SNEGSKA (reference sequence). The CDR3 loop spans 11 amino acids. V shed 6 bases and J 6 bases; nucleotides not matched to a gene: 5. CDR3 sequence: CSASTGIEQYF. The CDR3 DNA is TGCAGTGCATCGACAGGGATCGAGCAGTACTTC.

The J gene is TRBJ2-1, the V gene TRBV9; perhaps TRBD2 as D (5 bases). V shed 4 bases and J shed 8 bases, with 10 bases lying between them. CDR1 and CDR2 from the germline V gene are SGDLS and YYNGEE. CDR3 size: 12 residues. The CDR3 sequence: CASSIPGYEQFF. The CDR3 nucleotides read TGTGCCAGCAGCATCCCGGGGTATGAGCAGTTCTTC. The variable domain in full, completed from reference TRBV9 and TRBJ2-1, reads DSGVTQTPKHLITATGQRVTLRCSPRSGDLSVYWYQQSLDQGLQFLIQYYNGEERAKGNILERFSAQQFPDLHSELNLSSLELGDSALYFCASSIPGYEQFFGPGTRLTVL.

The rearrangement links TRBV9 to TRBJ2-5; 7 bases are a match to TRBD1. TRBJ2-7 explains the end of the DNA better; the J call may be wrong. The CDR3 consists of 15 residues. CDR1 is SGDLS and CDR2 is YYNGEE in the germline V gene. CDR3 protein: CASSVGRGYDDEQYF. The CDR3 nucleotides read TGTGCCAGCAGCGTAGGCAGGGGGTACGACGACGAGCAGTACTTC.

There are a few counts of this clone. J is TRBJ1-2 and V is TRBV5-4; D is unclear. The CDR3 consists of 12 residues. V was cut by 7 bases and J by 7 bases, with 14 bases left in between. CDR1 is SGHNT and CDR2 is YYREEE in the germline V gene (reference sequence). The CDR3 protein is CASERSAGGYTF. The CDR3 DNA is TGTGCCAGCGAGAGGTCCGCGGGTGGCTACACCTTC.